A selection of T cell receptor beta chains follows, all from one sample in a study of T cells in localized non-small cell lung cancer. Sequenced by immunoSEQ multiplex PCR; TCRdb stores in-frame clones only, minus some. The data show 27,000 or so clones, approximately 85% seen once. The starting material was peripheral blood, obtained before any cancer treatment. The source is a woman aged 40-69 years with stage I lung adenocarcinoma. The CDR3 runs from the conserved cysteine through the conserved F or W. Fields, in order: J gene, D gene, clone size, V gene, CDR3 protein, CDR3 DNA. The D gene is left open where the match is weak. Clone size is stated in some rows and not others, as once, few, many or a class when expanded.

>TRBJ2-3|TRBD1|once|TRBV5-8
CASSLTGQNTDTQYF
TGTGCCAGCAGCCTGACGGGACAGAACACAGATACGCAGTATTTT
>TRBJ2-3|TRBD2|NA|TRBV19
CASSPARTSGGTDTQYF
TGTGCCAGTAGTCCCGCCCGGACTAGCGGGGGGACAGATACGCAGTATTTT
>TRBJ1-2|NA|NA|TRBV5-6
CASSGRAGAIYGYTF
TGTGCCAGCAGCGGGCGGGCAGGTGCGATATATGGCTACACCTTC
>TRBJ1-3|NA|NA|TRBV4-3
CASSLSLGSGNTIYF
TGCGCCAGCAGCTTGTCCCTAGGATCCGGAAACACCATATATTTT
>TRBJ1-5|TRBD1|NA|TRBV9
CASSYRGIDQPQHF
TGTGCCAGCAGCTACAGGGGGATAGATCAGCCCCAGCATTTT
>TRBJ2-3|NA|NA|TRBV19
CASSIRLVADTQYF
TGTGCCAGTAGTATACGGCTGGTGGCAGATACGCAGTATTTT
>TRBJ1-6|NA|NA|TRBV9
CASSVGYNSPLHF
TGTGCCAGCAGCGTTGGATATAATTCACCCCTCCACTTT
>TRBJ2-3|TRBD2|NA|TRBV4-1
CASSAGRAGGTDTQYF
TGCGCCAGCAGCGCGGGTAGGGCGGGGGGCACAGATACGCAGTATTTT
>TRBJ1-3|NA|NA|TRBV11-3
CASSLGHISGTIYF
TGTGCCAGCAGCTTAGGGCATATTAGCGGCACCATATATTTT
>TRBJ2-7|NA|few|TRBV7-8
CASSRTFGSEQYF
TGTGCCAGCAGCCGAACTTTTGGGTCCGAGCAGTACTTC
>TRBJ1-2|NA|NA|TRBV7-2
CASSPGGLNYGYTF
TGTGCCAGCAGCCCGGGGGGGCTCAACTATGGCTACACCTTC
>TRBJ2-5|NA|NA|TRBV29-1
CSVREQGGRETQYF
TGCAGCGTCCGAGAGCAGGGCGGACGAGAGACCCAGTACTTC
>TRBJ1-6|NA|NA|TRBV7-2
CASSLGGNRPSPLHF
TGTGCCAGCAGCTTAGGTGGTAACAGGCCTTCACCCCTCCACTTT
>TRBJ1-2|NA|NA|TRBV25-1
CASSEPRGWGYTF
TGTGCCAGCAGTGAACCCCGGGGCTGGGGCTACACCTTC
>TRBJ1-3|NA|NA|TRBV19
CASMGRSGNTIYF
TGTGCCAGTATGGGACGCTCTGGAAACACCATATATTTT
>TRBJ2-2|TRBD1|NA|TRBV5-6
CASSLPAGTGTDTGELFF
TGTGCCAGCAGCCTCCCCGCCGGGACAGGGACGGACACCGGGGAGCTGTTTTTT
>TRBJ2-5|TRBD2|NA|TRBV7-3
CASSWLGAGGPETQYF
TGTGCCAGCAGCTGGCTAGGCGCGGGGGGACCAGAGACCCAGTACTTC
>TRBJ1-4|NA|NA|TRBV6-5
CASSSGFEKLFF
TGTGCCAGCAGTTCTGGGTTTGAAAAACTGTTTTTT
>TRBJ1-4|TRBD1|NA|TRBV4-3
CASSQDTGATNEKLFF
TGCGCCAGCAGCCAAGACACAGGGGCAACTAATGAAAAACTGTTTTTT
>TRBJ2-5|TRBD2|NA|TRBV5-4
CASSSSTGGQETQYF
TGTGCCAGCAGCTCTTCTACGGGGGGCCAAGAGACCCAGTACTTC
>TRBJ1-1|NA|NA|TRBV5-5
CASSLDRGTSEAFF
TGTGCCAGCAGCTTGGATAGGGGGACTTCTGAAGCTTTCTTT
>TRBJ1-1|NA|NA|TRBV20-1
CSAQENTEAFF
TGCAGTGCTCAAGAGAACACTGAAGCTTTCTTT
>TRBJ1-1|TRBD1|NA|TRBV30
CAWSKALKGQGALNRTEAFF
TGTGCCTGGAGTAAAGCCCTCAAGGGACAGGGGGCACTTAACAGGACTGAAGCTTTCTTT
>TRBJ2-7|TRBD1|NA|TRBV10-2
CASRTGGVTHEQYF
TGCGCCAGCAGAACAGGGGGCGTAACCCACGAGCAGTACTTC
>TRBJ2-2|NA|once|TRBV5-4
CASSLVGSSTGELFF
TGTGCCAGCAGCTTGGTAGGGTCGTCCACCGGGGAGCTGTTTTTT
>TRBJ1-5|NA|NA|TRBV15
CATSRGVGGRLSNQPQHF
TGTGCCACCAGCAGAGGAGTGGGCGGAAGGCTTAGCAATCAGCCCCAGCATTTT
>TRBJ1-5|NA|once|TRBV19
CASSISQGQGQPQHF
TGTGCCAGTAGTATATCCCAGGGCCAGGGTCAGCCCCAGCATTTT
>TRBJ2-3|TRBD2|once|TRBV9
CASSVGPSGVRTDTQYF
TGTGCCAGCAGCGTCGGTCCTAGCGGGGTGCGCACAGATACGCAGTATTTT
>TRBJ2-3|NA|NA|TRBV7-2
CASSLWSGSTDTQYF
TGTGCCAGCAGCTTATGGTCGGGGAGCACAGATACGCAGTATTTT
>TRBJ2-2|NA|NA|TRBV2
CASRKEGIQLFF
TGTGCCAGCAGGAAAGAAGGAATTCAGCTGTTTTTT
>TRBJ2-6|NA|few|TRBV19
CASTAFGSGANVLTF
TGTGCCAGTACCGCCTTTGGCTCTGGGGCCAACGTCCTGACTTTC
>TRBJ2-7|TRBD2|NA|TRBV7-6
CASSVSGGASYEQYF
TGTGCCAGCAGCGTTAGCGGGGGGGCCTCCTACGAGCAGTACTTC
>TRBJ1-1|NA|NA|TRBV6-4
CASSSTMNTEAFF
TGTGCCAGCAGCTCCACGATGAACACTGAAGCTTTCTTT
>TRBJ1-4|TRBD1|NA|TRBV19
CASSNRGYNEKLFF
TGTGCCAGTAGTAACAGGGGGTATAATGAAAAACTGTTTTTT
>TRBJ2-1|NA|once|TRBV10-2
CASRGGPSSYNEQFF
TGCGCCAGCAGGGGGGGCCCAAGCTCCTACAATGAGCAGTTCTTC
>TRBJ1-2|NA|NA|TRBV4-3
CASSQDPGSAGYTF
TGCGCCAGCAGCCAAGATCCAGGGTCGGCTGGCTACACCTTC
>TRBJ2-3|TRBD2|NA|TRBV29-1
CSVVAGGEQYF
TGCAGCGTAGTAGCGGGGGGGGAGCAGTATTTT
>TRBJ1-3|NA|NA|TRBV25-1
CASSDVGRNTIYF
TGTGCCAGCAGTGACGTAGGGAGAAACACCATATATTTT
>TRBJ2-3|TRBD1|NA|TRBV6-1
CASLTGGASDTQYF
TGTGCCAGCCTCACAGGGGGCGCGTCTGATACGCAGTATTTT
>TRBJ1-1|NA|NA|TRBV6-6
CASSPGARAEAFF
TGTGCCAGCAGCCCCGGGGCGAGGGCTGAAGCTTTCTTT
>TRBJ1-3|TRBD1|NA|TRBV7-2
CASSSRTGAGNTIYF
TGTGCCAGCAGCTCTCGGACAGGCGCGGGAAACACCATATATTTT
>TRBJ2-7|TRBD2|NA|TRBV7-9
CASGAGVEEQYF
TGTGCCAGCGGAGCGGGGGTCGAGGAGCAGTACTTC
>TRBJ2-3|NA|NA|TRBV7-9
CASSFRDSTDTQYF
TGTGCCAGCAGCTTTCGGGACAGCACAGATACGCAGTATTTT
>TRBJ2-5|NA|NA|TRBV5-4
CASSSSSGGETQYF
TGTGCCAGCAGCTCCTCTAGTGGGGGAGAGACCCAGTACTTC
>TRBJ1-3|NA|NA|TRBV19
CASSLPGGNTIYF
TGTGCCAGTAGTTTACCAGGGGGAAACACCATATATTTT
>TRBJ1-5|NA|NA|TRBV7-5
CARSPRTGPCSNQPQHF
TGTGCCAGAAGCCCTAGGACAGGTCCGTGTAGCAATCAGCCCCAGCATTTT
>TRBJ1-3|NA|NA|TRBV20-1
CSAREGNTIYF
TGCAGTGCTAGAGAAGGAAACACCATATATTTT
>TRBJ1-6|NA|NA|TRBV5-1
CASTKDSLGTLHF
TGCGCCAGCACCAAGGACTCTTTGGGAACCCTCCACTTT
>TRBJ2-1|NA|NA|TRBV15
CATSRDKRGYTAEQFF
TGTGCCACCAGCAGAGATAAACGGGGCTACACGGCTGAGCAGTTCTTC